This is a list of T cell receptor beta chains from one sample in a study of shared clonotypes between healthy human individuals. Clones were read by immunoSEQ multiplex PCR, and TCRdb kept only the in-frame ones, dropping some. The profile shows a few hundred thousand clones, about nine tenths of them singletons. The sample was memory CD8+ T cells sorted from blood. The receptors here all came from a man aged 18 to 30 in good health. Each CDR3 is given with its conserved first and last residue. Each record gives: D gene, J gene, V gene, clone size, CDR3 DNA, CDR3 protein. A D gene is named only where the DNA matches it firmly. Only part of the rows carry a size: once, few, many, or a class if the clone is expanded.

. | TRBJ2-7 | TRBV7-7 | few | TGTGCTAGCAGCCCAGAGGTGGGTGAGTCCTACGAGCAGTACTTC | CASSPEVGESYEQYF
. | TRBJ1-5 | TRBV7-6 | . | TGTGCCAGCAGCTTAGCGATAGCCAGCCCCCAGCATTTT | CASSLAIASPQHF
TRBD1 | TRBJ1-1 | TRBV7-9 | . | TGTGCCTCTTCAAGAGACGACAGGGGGCTAGGGAACACTGAAGCTTTCTTT | CASSRDDRGLGNTEAFF
. | TRBJ2-7 | TRBV11-2 | . | TGTGCCAGCAGCCTCGGGCGGGAGCAGTACTTC | CASSLGREQYF
TRBD2 | TRBJ2-1 | TRBV9 | . | TGTGCCAGCAGCCTAGCGGGAGTGGGCCATGAGCAGTTCTTC | CASSLAGVGHEQFF
. | TRBJ2-2 | TRBV4-1 | . | TGCGCCAGCAGCCAAGACCCTTCAGGGGGGGTCACCGGGGAGCTGTTTTTT | CASSQDPSGGVTGELFF
. | TRBJ2-7 | TRBV2 | . | TGTGCCAGCAGTGACTTGAGCTCCTACGAGCAGTACTTC | CASSDLSSYEQYF
TRBD1 | TRBJ1-5 | TRBV2 | once | TGTGCCAGCAGGTGGGACAGCGGTAATCAGCCCCAGCATTTT | CASRWDSGNQPQHF
. | TRBJ2-1 | TRBV5-1 | . | TGCGCCAGCAGCTTCGAGACGGCATCAGGAGAGCAGTTCTTC | CASSFETASGEQFF
TRBD1 | TRBJ2-6 | TRBV2 | . | TGTGCCAGCAGTGTGTGGACAGGGGTTACCTCTGGGGCCAACGTCCTGACTTTC | CASSVWTGVTSGANVLTF
. | TRBJ1-5 | TRBV5-6 | . | TGTGCCAGCAGCCCCCATCTCCCTTCGGGGATCTCCAATCAGCCCCAGCATTTT | CASSPHLPSGISNQPQHF
. | TRBJ2-1 | TRBV15 | . | TGTGCCACCAGCAGACTCGACTCCTACAATGAGCAGTTCTTC | CATSRLDSYNEQFF
. | TRBJ2-5 | TRBV18 | . | TGTGCCAGCTCACCCCACGGAACAGCCGTTGGGGAGACCCAGTACTTC | CASSPHGTAVGETQYF
TRBD2 | TRBJ2-3 | TRBV6-1 | . | TGTGCCAGCACCGTTATAGCGGGGGCAGATACGCAGTATTTT | CASTVIAGADTQYF
. | TRBJ2-3 | TRBV7-6 | . | TGTGCCAGCAGCTTAGCGCCAGAGGCCGGAGATACGCAGTATTTT | CASSLAPEAGDTQYF
TRBD1 | TRBJ2-7 | TRBV28 | . | TGTGCCAGCAGCTTCCGTCCCCAGGGGGTCCCCTCCTACGAGCAGTACTTC | CASSFRPQGVPSYEQYF
. | TRBJ2-1 | TRBV6-4 | many | TGTGCCAGCAGTGACACGGCAGCGGGCGATTACAATGAGCAGTTCTTC | CASSDTAAGDYNEQFF
. | TRBJ2-5 | TRBV11-2 | . | TGTGCCAGCAGCTTAGATACCCAGTACTTC | CASSLDTQYF
TRBD2 | TRBJ2-7 | TRBV4-1 | . | TGCGCCAGCAGTCAAAGGAGACTAGCTATCGGTCCAAGCTCCTACGAGCAGTACTTC | CASSQRRLAIGPSSYEQYF
. | TRBJ1-1 | TRBV4-1 | . | TGCGCCAGCAGCGAACGTGGGAACACTGAAGCTTTCTTT | CASSERGNTEAFF
. | TRBJ1-5 | TRBV28 | . | TGTGCCAGCAGAGAAACAGGGCCGGACAATCAGCCCCAGCATTTT | CASRETGPDNQPQHF
TRBD1 | TRBJ2-3 | TRBV27 | . | TGTGCCAGCAGTTCGCGACAGGGGGCGACAGATACGCAGTATTTT | CASSSRQGATDTQYF
. | TRBJ1-5 | TRBV30 | . | TGTGCCTGGAGTGTTTCAGGGGTTGGGAATCAGCCCCAGCATTTT | CAWSVSGVGNQPQHF
TRBD2 | TRBJ2-1 | TRBV29-1 | . | TGCAGCGTTACCCAAATAGGGACTAGCTCCTACAATGAGCAGTTCTTC | CSVTQIGTSSYNEQFF
TRBD1 | TRBJ2-4 | TRBV7-3 | . | TGTGCCAGCAGCTCTGACAGGGGTAACATTCAGTACTTC | CASSSDRGNIQYF
. | TRBJ2-3 | TRBV2 | . | TGTGCCTTGTGGAAGAGCACAGATACGCAGTATTTT | CALWKSTDTQYF